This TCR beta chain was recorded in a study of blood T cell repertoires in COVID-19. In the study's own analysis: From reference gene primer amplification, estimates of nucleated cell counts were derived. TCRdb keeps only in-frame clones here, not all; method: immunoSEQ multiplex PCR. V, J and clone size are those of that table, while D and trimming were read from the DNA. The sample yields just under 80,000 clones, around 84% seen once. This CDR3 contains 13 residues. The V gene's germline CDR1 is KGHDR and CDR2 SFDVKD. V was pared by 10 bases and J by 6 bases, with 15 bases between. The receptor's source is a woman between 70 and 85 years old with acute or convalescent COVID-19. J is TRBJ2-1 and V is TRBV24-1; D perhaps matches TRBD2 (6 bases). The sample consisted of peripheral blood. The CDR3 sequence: CATLGGVRNEQFF. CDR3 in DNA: TGTGCCACGCTTGGCGGGGTTCGCAATGAGCAGTTCTTC.